This paragraph reports one T cell receptor (beta chain). Antigen unknown. This CDR3 contains 16 residues. Trimming cost V 3 bases and J 2 bases, with 17 bases left between them. The germline V gene has CDR1 MGHDK and CDR2 SYGVNS. Profiled with immunoSEQ multiplex PCR; TCRdb holds only in-frame clones, not every one. The table lists more than 130,000 clones, 90% of them singletons, with about 3.4% in the top ten. This sample was taken from a study of T cell responses to AZD1222 COVID-19 vaccine. Broader study findings: When two AZD1222 doses had been given, Spike-specific TCR breadth and depth rose. Targets within unmutated variant regions were reportedly found for nearly half of spike-specific TCRs. Baseline serology detected seropositivity in only six AZD1222 recipients. A mostly white British donor set with more females was recruited, and clonal diversity was possibly underestimated.

The rearrangement joins TRBV25-1 to TRBJ2-7; either TRBD1 or TRBD2 may supply D (5 bases each). The receptor's source is an adult in good health. The source was peripheral blood, collected on day 0 of AZD1222 vaccination. CDR3 sequence: CASSDYLGTLPYEQYF. DNA of the CDR3: TGTGCCAGCAGTGATTACTTGGGGACCCTACCCTACGAGCAGTACTTC.